The text below deals with one TCR beta chain. With 6 bases removed from V and 2 bases from J, the gap between germline ends came to 9 bases. The CDR3 is 13 residues long. Germline V CDR1 and CDR2: WNHNN, SYGVQD (reference sequence). The data derive from a study of TIL therapy for anti-PD-1-resistant metastatic lung cancer. Background on the study: Progressing patients received lymphodepletion, expanded TIL infusion and IL-2. Median patient age was about 55, ranging 38-75 years. Median tumor mutation burden was 1.5 mutations per megabase.

Time point described: pre-treatment sample, taken before nivolumab and TIL therapy. Patients were adults with stage 4 NSCLC. Sequencing used immunoSEQ v3. TCRdb's copy holds only in-frame clones and misses some; the assay was immunoSEQ multiplex PCR. This sample carries 50,000 to 70,000 clones, roughly 66% of them seen once, and the ten largest clones take over 6.5%. The chain uses TRBV10-1 and TRBJ2-3; D is ambiguous. The TCR was taken from a person aged 30 to 80 with non-small cell lung cancer. This specimen was blood, taken at baseline. The chain's CDR3 is CASSPDLTDTQYF. The CDR3 nucleotides read TGCGCCAGCAGCCCGGACCTCACAGATACGCAGTATTTT.